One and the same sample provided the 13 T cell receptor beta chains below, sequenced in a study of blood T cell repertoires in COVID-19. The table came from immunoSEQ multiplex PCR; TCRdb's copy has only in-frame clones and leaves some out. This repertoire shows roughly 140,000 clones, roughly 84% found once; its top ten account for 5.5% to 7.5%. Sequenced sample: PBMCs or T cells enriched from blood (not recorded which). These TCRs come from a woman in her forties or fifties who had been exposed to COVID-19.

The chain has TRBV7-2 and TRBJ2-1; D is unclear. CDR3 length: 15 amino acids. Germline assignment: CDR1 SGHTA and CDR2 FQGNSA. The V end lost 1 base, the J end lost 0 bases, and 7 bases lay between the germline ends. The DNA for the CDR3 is TGTGCCAGCAGCTTAGACAGCTTCTCCTACAATGAGCAGTTCTTC. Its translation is CASSLDSFSYNEQFF.

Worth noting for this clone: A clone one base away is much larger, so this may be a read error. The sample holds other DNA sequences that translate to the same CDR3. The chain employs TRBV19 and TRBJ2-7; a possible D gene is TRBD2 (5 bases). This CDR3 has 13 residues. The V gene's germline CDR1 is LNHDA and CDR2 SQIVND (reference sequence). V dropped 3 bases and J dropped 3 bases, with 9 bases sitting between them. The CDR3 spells CASSIGEGYEQYF. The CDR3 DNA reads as TGTGCCAGTAGTATTGGTGAGGGCTACGAGCAGTACTTC. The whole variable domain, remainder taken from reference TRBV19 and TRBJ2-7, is DGGITQSPKYLFRKEGQNVTLSCEQNLNHDAMYWYRQDPGQGLRLIYYSQIVNDFQKGDIAEGYSVSREKKESFPLTVTSAQKNPTAFYLCASSIGEGYEQYFGPGTRLTVT.

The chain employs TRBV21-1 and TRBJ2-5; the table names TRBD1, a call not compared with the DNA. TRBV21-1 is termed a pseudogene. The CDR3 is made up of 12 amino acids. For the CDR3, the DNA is TGTGCCAGCACTGACAGGAAAGAGACCCAGTACTTC. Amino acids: CASTDRKETQYF.

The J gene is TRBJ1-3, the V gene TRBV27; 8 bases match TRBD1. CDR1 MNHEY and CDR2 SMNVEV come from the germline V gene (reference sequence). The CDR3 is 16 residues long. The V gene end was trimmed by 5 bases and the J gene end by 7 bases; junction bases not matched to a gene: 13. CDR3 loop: CASSTRQGADWNTIYF. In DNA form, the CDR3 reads TGTGCCAGCAGTACCAGGCAGGGGGCAGATTGGAACACCATATATTTT.

This chain's CDR3 is CASSTQGSGYTF. The CDR3 DNA reads TGCGCCAGCAGTACCCAGGGTAGTGGCTACACCTTC. V is TRBV10-2 and J is TRBJ1-2; maybe TRBD1 (5 bases). The germline CDR1 and CDR2 sequences are WSHSY and SAAADI. V was trimmed by 5 bases and J by 7 bases, leaving 11 bases between them. The CDR3 extends over 12 amino acids.

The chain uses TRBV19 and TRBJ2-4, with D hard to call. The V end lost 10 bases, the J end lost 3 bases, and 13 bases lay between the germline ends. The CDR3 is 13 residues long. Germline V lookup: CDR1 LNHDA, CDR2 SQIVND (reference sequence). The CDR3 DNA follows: TGTGCCACCCTGGAGTTGGGCAAAAACATTCAGTACTTC. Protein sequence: CATLELGKNIQYF.

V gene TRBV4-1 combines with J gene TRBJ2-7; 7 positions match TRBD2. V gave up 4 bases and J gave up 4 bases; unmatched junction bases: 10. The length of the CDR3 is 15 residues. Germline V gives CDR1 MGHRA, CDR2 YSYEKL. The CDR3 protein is CASSLLGGDIYEQYF. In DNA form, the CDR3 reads TGCGCCAGCAGCCTCCTGGGGGGGGATATTTACGAGCAGTACTTC.

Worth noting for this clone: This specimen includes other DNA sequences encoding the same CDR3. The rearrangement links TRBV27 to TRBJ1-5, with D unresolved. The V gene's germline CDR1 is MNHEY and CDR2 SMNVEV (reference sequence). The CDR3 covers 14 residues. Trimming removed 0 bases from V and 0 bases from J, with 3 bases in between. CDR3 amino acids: CASSLSYSNQPQHF. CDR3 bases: TGTGCCAGCAGTTTATCGTATAGCAATCAGCCCCAGCATTTT.

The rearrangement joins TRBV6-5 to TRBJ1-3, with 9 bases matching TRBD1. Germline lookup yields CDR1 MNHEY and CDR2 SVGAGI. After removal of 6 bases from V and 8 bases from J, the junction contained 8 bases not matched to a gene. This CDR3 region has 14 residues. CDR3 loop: CASRGPGQGYTIYF. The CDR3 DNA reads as TGTGCCAGCAGGGGACCGGGACAGGGTTACACCATATATTTT.

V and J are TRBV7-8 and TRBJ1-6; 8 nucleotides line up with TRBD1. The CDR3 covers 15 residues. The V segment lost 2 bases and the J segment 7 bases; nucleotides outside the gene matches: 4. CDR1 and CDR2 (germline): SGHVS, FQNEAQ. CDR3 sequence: CASSLPTGENSPLHF. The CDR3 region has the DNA TGTGCCAGCAGCTTACCGACAGGGGAGAATTCACCCCTCCACTTT.

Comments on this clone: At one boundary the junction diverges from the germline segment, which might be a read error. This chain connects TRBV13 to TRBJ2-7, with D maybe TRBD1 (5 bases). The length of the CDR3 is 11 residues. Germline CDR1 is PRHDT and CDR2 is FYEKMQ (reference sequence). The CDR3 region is CASSIGAEQYF. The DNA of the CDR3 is TGTGCCAGCAGCATAGGGGCCGAGCAGTACTTC.

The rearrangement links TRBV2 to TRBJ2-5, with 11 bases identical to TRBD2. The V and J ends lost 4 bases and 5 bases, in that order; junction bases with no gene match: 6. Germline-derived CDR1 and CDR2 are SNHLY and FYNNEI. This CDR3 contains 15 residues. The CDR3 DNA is TGTGCCAGCAGTGCGGAACTAGCGGGAGCCGAGACCCAGTACTTC. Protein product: CASSAELAGAETQYF. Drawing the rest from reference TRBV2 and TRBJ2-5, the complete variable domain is EPEVTQTPSHQVTQMGQEVILRCVPISNHLYFYWYRQILGQKVEFLVSFYNNEISEKSEIFDDQFSVERPDGSNFTLKIRSTKLEDSAMYFCASSAELAGAETQYFGPGTRLLVL.

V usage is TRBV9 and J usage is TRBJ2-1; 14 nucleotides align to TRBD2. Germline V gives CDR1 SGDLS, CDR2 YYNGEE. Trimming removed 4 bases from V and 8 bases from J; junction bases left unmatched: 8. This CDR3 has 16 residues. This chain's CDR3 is CASSIRLAGGLDEQFF. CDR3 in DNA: TGTGCCAGCAGCATCAGACTAGCGGGAGGGTTAGATGAGCAGTTCTTC. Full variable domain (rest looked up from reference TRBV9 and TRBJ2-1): DSGVTQTPKHLITATGQRVTLRCSPRSGDLSVYWYQQSLDQGLQFLIQYYNGEERAKGNILERFSAQQFPDLHSELNLSSLELGDSALYFCASSIRLAGGLDEQFFGPGTRLTVL.